These 9 T cell receptor beta chains were all obtained from the same sample, sequenced in a study of T cell responses to AZD1222 COVID-19 vaccine. The protocol was immunoSEQ multiplex PCR, while the TCRdb copy is restricted to in-frame clones and leaves out a portion. The repertoire has approximately 150,000 clones, approximately 90% of them found once; the top ten carry roughly 2%. Sequenced material: peripheral blood, taken 28 days after the second AZD1222 dose. The receptors were gathered from an adult who received the AZD1222 COVID-19 vaccine.

The chain uses TRBV2 and TRBJ2-1; 8 bases align to TRBD2. The V gene's germline CDR1 is SNHLY and CDR2 FYNNEI. The V segment lost 3 bases and the J segment 7 bases; nucleotides outside the gene matches: 5. This CDR3 has 14 residues. DNA for the CDR3: TGTGCCAGCAGTGATAGCGGGAATTCGAATGAGCAGTTCTTC. This translates into CASSDSGNSNEQFF.

The V call is TRBV5-5, the J call TRBJ2-7; D is unclear. Trimming removed 2 bases at V and 1 base at J, with 4 bases between. The CDR3 totals 12 residues. Per the germline V gene, CDR1 is SGHKS and CDR2 is YYEKEE (reference sequence). The CDR3 loop reads CASSFGSYEQYF. The DNA of the CDR3 is TGTGCCAGCAGCTTCGGGTCCTACGAGCAGTACTTC.

V gene TRBV11-1 combines with J gene TRBJ2-2, with 9 nucleotides matching TRBD2. CDR1 and CDR2 (germline): SGHAT, FQDESV (reference sequence). This CDR3 comprises 14 residues. With 5 bases clipped from V and 6 bases from J, the junction kept 4 bases outside the gene matches. The CDR3 sequence: CASSHLAGAGELFF. The CDR3 DNA reads TGTGCCAGCAGCCACTTAGCGGGGGCCGGGGAGCTGTTTTTT.

The chain employs TRBV9 and TRBJ2-1, with 7 bases aligning to TRBD2. This CDR3 comprises 14 residues. The germline V gene has CDR1 SGDLS and CDR2 YYNGEE. Trimming at V came to 3 bases and at J to 7 bases, leaving 7 bases not matched to a gene. The CDR3 DNA sequence: TGTGCCAGCAGCGACGGACTAGGTACAAATGAGCAGTTCTTC. Amino acid sequence: CASSDGLGTNEQFF.

The chain is built from TRBV2 and TRBJ1-1; 7 bases map to TRBD1. In germline, CDR1 is SNHLY, CDR2 FYNNEI. The CDR3 covers 15 residues. With 6 bases clipped from V and 4 bases from J, the junction kept 11 bases outside the gene matches. CDR3 sequence: CASSYTGVSRTEAFF. CDR3 bases: TGTGCCAGCAGCTACACAGGGGTGTCCCGCACTGAAGCTTTCTTT.

V and J are TRBV7-9 and TRBJ1-2; 7 bases are shared with TRBD1. The length of the CDR3 is 13 residues. The J segment lost 8 bases and the V segment lost 5 bases, leaving 8 bases of the junction unmatched. In germline, CDR1 is SEHNR, CDR2 FQNEAQ (reference sequence). This chain's CDR3 is CASSRGGPEGYTF. The CDR3 DNA follows: TGTGCCAGCAGCCGAGGGGGCCCGGAGGGCTACACCTTC.

This chain connects TRBV11-2 to TRBJ1-1, with D possibly matching TRBD1 (5 bases). In germline, CDR1 is SGHAT, CDR2 FQNNGV. This CDR3 comprises 15 residues. Trimming pared 2 bases from V and 10 bases from J, leaving 20 bases between. CDR3 amino acids: CASSLSSDATGGAFF. The CDR3 nucleotides read TGTGCCAGCAGCTTATCGTCGGATGCCACCGGGGGAGCTTTCTTT.

CDR3 residues: CASSLGTGITEAFF. Written as DNA, the CDR3 is TGTGCCAGCAGTCTTGGGACAGGGATCACTGAAGCTTTCTTT. The J gene is TRBJ1-1, the V gene TRBV2; 9 nucleotides match TRBD1. Germline V gives CDR1 SNHLY, CDR2 FYNNEI. V lost 5 bases, J lost 4 bases, and 5 bases stayed unmatched. CDR3 size: 14 residues.

This chain connects TRBV5-1 to TRBJ2-2; 11 bases fit TRBD2. Unmatched junction bases numbered 3, after V lost 0 bases and J lost 8 bases. The V gene's germline CDR1 is SGHRS and CDR2 YFSETQ. The CDR3 runs 15 residues. The CDR3 loop reads CASSLASGRSGELFF. The CDR3 nucleotides are TGCGCCAGCAGCTTGGCTAGCGGGAGGTCGGGGGAGCTGTTTTTT.